A selection of T cell receptor beta chains follows, all from one sample in a study of blood T cell repertoires in COVID-19. Using immunoSEQ multiplex PCR, the repertoire was profiled, and TCRdb retains in-frame clones only, with some absent. The sample includes more than 200,000 clones, more than 80% of them seen just once. Sequencing was done on a sample of peripheral blood. The receptors were sampled from a woman aged 80 or older with acute or convalescent COVID-19. CDR3s include the opening cysteine and the closing phenylalanine or tryptophan. D genes are given only for firm matches. The size entry is marked missing in some rows and otherwise reads once, few, many or a size class.

clone size: NA
CDR3 length: 17
V gene: TRBV9
J gene: TRBJ2-5
D gene: TRBD2
CDR3 protein: CASSVDVMGGRGETQYF
CDR3 DNA: TGTGCCAGCAGCGTAGACGTTATGGGAGGGAGAGGAGAGACCCAGTACTTC

clone size: few
CDR3 length: 13
V gene: TRBV19
J gene: TRBJ2-5
D gene: NA
CDR3 protein: CASSPQGGETQYF
CDR3 DNA: TGTGCCAGTAGTCCACAGGGTGGGGAGACCCAGTACTTC

clone size: NA
CDR3 length: 14
V gene: TRBV4-2
J gene: TRBJ1-2
D gene: NA
CDR3 protein: CASSLDNSNYGYTF
CDR3 DNA: TGTGCCAGCAGCCTCGACAATTCAAACTATGGCTACACCTTC

clone size: once
CDR3 length: 12
V gene: TRBV28
J gene: TRBJ1-2
D gene: NA
CDR3 protein: CASSLGGRGYTF
CDR3 DNA: TGTGCCAGCAGTTTGGGGGGGCGCGGCTACACCTTC

clone size: NA
CDR3 length: 14
V gene: TRBV3-1/TRBV3-2
J gene: TRBJ1-2
D gene: NA
CDR3 protein: CASSQDRSRSGYTF
CDR3 DNA: TGTGCCAGCAGCCAAGATAGGAGCCGCTCAGGCTACACCTTC

clone size: NA
CDR3 length: 14
V gene: TRBV5-1
J gene: TRBJ1-2
D gene: NA
CDR3 protein: CASSLVPGNYGYTF
CDR3 DNA: TGCGCCAGCAGCTTGGTTCCAGGAAACTATGGCTACACCTTC

clone size: NA
CDR3 length: 14
V gene: TRBV6-5
J gene: TRBJ1-3
D gene: NA
CDR3 protein: CASRSGVSGNTIYF
CDR3 DNA: TGTGCCAGCAGGTCGGGGGTCTCTGGAAACACCATATATTTT

clone size: NA
CDR3 length: 12
V gene: TRBV7-6
J gene: TRBJ1-5
D gene: NA
CDR3 protein: CASSAPDQPQHF
CDR3 DNA: TGTGCCAGCAGCGCCCCGGATCAGCCCCAGCATTTT

clone size: few
CDR3 length: 14
V gene: TRBV7-2
J gene: TRBJ1-1
D gene: NA
CDR3 protein: CASSFGIGGTEAFF
CDR3 DNA: TGTGCCAGCAGCTTTGGGATCGGGGGCACTGAAGCTTTCTTT

clone size: NA
CDR3 length: 11
V gene: TRBV20-1
J gene: TRBJ2-7
D gene: NA
CDR3 protein: CSARRVYEQYF
CDR3 DNA: TGCAGTGCTAGGAGGGTCTACGAGCAGTACTTC

clone size: few
CDR3 length: 15
V gene: TRBV18
J gene: TRBJ1-4
D gene: TRBD1
CDR3 protein: CASSPPGQIREKLFF
CDR3 DNA: TGTGCCAGCTCACCTCCGGGACAGATAAGGGAAAAACTGTTTTTT

clone size: NA
CDR3 length: 17
V gene: TRBV15
J gene: TRBJ2-7
D gene: NA
CDR3 protein: CATSREGTGSIAYEQYF
CDR3 DNA: TGTGCCACCAGCAGAGAGGGGACCGGGAGCATAGCCTACGAGCAGTACTTC

clone size: NA
CDR3 length: 13
V gene: TRBV7-3
J gene: TRBJ2-5
D gene: NA
CDR3 protein: CASSRVEGETQYF
CDR3 DNA: TGTGCCAGCAGCCGCGTGGAGGGAGAGACCCAGTACTTC

clone size: NA
CDR3 length: 12
V gene: TRBV19
J gene: TRBJ1-2
D gene: NA
CDR3 protein: CTSGREDYGYTF
CDR3 DNA: TGTACCTCGGGCAGGGAGGACTATGGCTACACCTTC

clone size: NA
CDR3 length: 15
V gene: TRBV9
J gene: TRBJ1-4
D gene: TRBD1
CDR3 protein: CASSTRTGGNEKLFF
CDR3 DNA: TGTGCCAGCAGCACCCGGACAGGGGGAAATGAAAAACTGTTTTTT

clone size: NA
CDR3 length: 16
V gene: TRBV19
J gene: TRBJ1-1
D gene: TRBD1
CDR3 protein: CASSGGTGGSMAEAFF
CDR3 DNA: TGTGCCAGTAGTGGAGGGACAGGGGGTTCGATGGCTGAAGCTTTCTTT

clone size: NA
CDR3 length: 18
V gene: TRBV28
J gene: TRBJ2-3
D gene: NA
CDR3 protein: CASSLGVSGALSTDTQYF
CDR3 DNA: TGTGCCAGCAGTTTAGGCGTGTCGGGAGCCCTTTCCACAGATACGCAGTATTTT

clone size: NA
CDR3 length: 13
V gene: TRBV15
J gene: TRBJ1-6
D gene: NA
CDR3 protein: CATSRDLNSPLHF
CDR3 DNA: TGTGCCACCAGCAGAGATCTGAATTCACCCCTCCACTTT

clone size: NA
CDR3 length: 14
V gene: TRBV5-4
J gene: TRBJ2-7
D gene: NA
CDR3 protein: CASSPTSPGREQYF
CDR3 DNA: TGTGCCAGCAGCCCGACGTCCCCGGGGAGGGAGCAGTACTTC

clone size: NA
CDR3 length: 15
V gene: TRBV11-2
J gene: TRBJ2-1
D gene: TRBD2
CDR3 protein: CASSSLAGPYNEQFF
CDR3 DNA: TGTGCCAGCAGTTCACTAGCGGGCCCGTACAATGAGCAGTTCTTC

clone size: NA
CDR3 length: 14
V gene: TRBV3-1/TRBV3-2
J gene: TRBJ1-1
D gene: NA
CDR3 protein: CASSQAGVSTEAFF
CDR3 DNA: TGTGCCAGCAGCCAAGCAGGGGTCTCCACTGAAGCTTTCTTT

clone size: NA
CDR3 length: 14
V gene: TRBV7-3
J gene: TRBJ1-3
D gene: NA
CDR3 protein: CASSLTGSGNTIYF
CDR3 DNA: TGTGCCAGCAGCTTAACCGGGAGTGGAAACACCATATATTTT

clone size: NA
CDR3 length: 15
V gene: TRBV5-6
J gene: TRBJ1-2
D gene: TRBD1
CDR3 protein: CASSPGTGEFYGYTF
CDR3 DNA: TGTGCCAGCAGCCCCGGGACAGGGGAATTTTATGGCTACACCTTC

clone size: NA
CDR3 length: 21
V gene: TRBV11-3
J gene: TRBJ1-3
D gene: NA
CDR3 protein: CASSLERATRDWISSGNTIYF
CDR3 DNA: TGTGCCAGCAGCTTAGAACGGGCAACTAGAGATTGGATTAGCTCTGGAAACACCATATATTTT

clone size: NA
CDR3 length: 12
V gene: TRBV28
J gene: TRBJ2-1
D gene: NA
CDR3 protein: CASSLRYNEQFF
CDR3 DNA: TGTGCCAGCAGTTTACGCTACAATGAGCAGTTCTTC

clone size: once
CDR3 length: 16
V gene: TRBV27
J gene: TRBJ2-7
D gene: TRBD1
CDR3 protein: CASSPSGTGASYEQYF
CDR3 DNA: TGTGCCAGCTCACCCTCCGGGACAGGGGCGTCCTACGAGCAGTACTTC

clone size: NA
CDR3 length: 14
V gene: TRBV30
J gene: TRBJ1-2
D gene: NA
CDR3 protein: CAWTLGPGNYGYTF
CDR3 DNA: TGTGCCTGGACCCTGGGCCCAGGGAACTATGGCTACACCTTC

clone size: NA
CDR3 length: 14
V gene: TRBV6-1
J gene: TRBJ2-5
D gene: NA
CDR3 protein: CASSELGVAETQYF
CDR3 DNA: TGTGCCAGCAGTGAACTCGGGGTCGCGGAGACCCAGTACTTC

clone size: NA
CDR3 length: 14
V gene: TRBV15
J gene: TRBJ1-1
D gene: NA
CDR3 protein: CATSRGDADTEAFF
CDR3 DNA: TGTGCCACCAGCAGAGGAGACGCGGACACTGAAGCTTTCTTT

clone size: NA
CDR3 length: 15
V gene: TRBV6-2/TRBV6-3
J gene: TRBJ2-3
D gene: TRBD2
CDR3 protein: CASSLLAGSTDTQYF
CDR3 DNA: TGTGCCAGCAGCTTACTAGCGGGAAGCACAGATACGCAGTATTTT

clone size: NA
CDR3 length: 13
V gene: TRBV29-1
J gene: TRBJ2-5
D gene: TRBD2
CDR3 protein: CSGTAGAGETQYF
CDR3 DNA: TGCAGCGGAACAGCGGGGGCAGGAGAGACCCAGTACTTC